The T cell receptor beta chain described here comes from a study of T-cell memory formation after mild COVID-19. Via MiXCR, TCRdb re-called the 5' RACE reads, giving one row per CDR3 protein. This table holds around 470,000 distinct CDR3 sequences, 15% to 25% found once. Germline V gene data show CDR1 as SGHRS and CDR2 as YFSETQ. This CDR3 has 16 amino acids. Trimming shortened V by 2 bases and J by 4 bases, and 19 bases separated the two germline ends. The sample comprised PBMCs or a T cell subset sorted from them (not recorded which). The receptor was derived from an adult woman who had mild COVID-19 (a few samples of this study predate the infection). Cell type and time point are not known. The genes are TRBV5-1 and TRBJ2-7, with a possible D match to TRBD1 (6 bases). CDR3 in amino acids: CASSFRQGQSRYEQYF. For the CDR3, the DNA is TGCGCCAGCAGCTTCAGGCAGGGGCAAAGTAGGTACGAGCAGTACTTC.